This entry lists 10 T cell receptor beta chains sequenced from one sample in a study of OX40 agonist ivuxolimab in advanced cancers. Libraries were built with the immunoSEQ multiplex PCR assay. TCRdb's version of the immuneACCESS table is confined to in-frame rearrangements and falls short of the full clone set. An unresolved V gene accounts for under half of the shortfall where checked; the remainder is of unknown origin. The sample records 40,000 or so clones, about four fifths of which are singletons. The ten largest clones represent roughly 2.2% of the sample. This sample comprised CD4+ or CD8+ T cells sorted from blood, obtained in a trial of the OX40 agonist ivuxolimab. The source is an adult with an advanced solid tumor such as melanoma, head and neck, liver or kidney cancer.

This chain connects TRBV5-1 to TRBJ2-5, with 7 nucleotides matching TRBD1. With V trimmed by 0 bases and J by 5 bases, 1 base remained unmatched. The CDR3 sequence is 13 residues long. Germline CDR1 SGHRS, CDR2 YFSETQ. The CDR3 DNA reads as TGCGCCAGCAGCTTGGACAGGGGTGAGACCCAGTACTTC. Encoded protein: CASSLDRGETQYF.

V is TRBV14 and J is TRBJ2-4; D might be TRBD1 (7 bases). The CDR3 covers 14 residues. Trimming pared 2 bases from V and 6 bases from J, leaving 11 bases between. The germline V gene has CDR1 SGHDN and CDR2 FVKESK. The CDR3 region has the DNA TGTGCCAGCAGCCAATTTCAGGGGGGAAACATTCAGTACTTC. Its protein product is CASSQFQGGNIQYF.

The CDR3 loop is CASSIGSGPETQYF. For the CDR3, the DNA is TGTGCCAGTAGTATAGGGTCGGGCCCGGAGACCCAGTACTTC. The chain has TRBV19 and TRBJ2-5; D call uncertain. With 1 base removed from V and 5 bases from J, the gap between germline ends came to 11 bases. This CDR3 is 14 amino acids long. The V gene's germline CDR1 is LNHDA and CDR2 SQIVND (reference sequence).

The gene calls are TRBV5-1 and TRBJ2-7, with unresolved D. Germline V gives CDR1 SGHRS, CDR2 YFSETQ. The CDR3 runs to 14 residues. V gave up 0 bases and J gave up 1 base, with 8 bases separating them. The CDR3 nucleotides are TGCGCCAGCAGCTTGGGCCCCACATCCTACGAGCAGTACTTC. Protein: CASSLGPTSYEQYF.

This clone occurred once. This chain joins TRBV27 and TRBJ2-3, with 7 bases identical to TRBD2. The CDR3 covers 15 residues. The junction had 11 bases not matched to a gene; V was cut back by 6 bases and J by 5 bases. In germline, CDR1 is MNHEY, CDR2 SMNVEV (reference sequence). The DNA of the CDR3 is TGTGCCAGCAGCCGGGGAGGGAGGGGCGGAGATACGCAGTATTTT. Encoded protein: CASSRGGRGGDTQYF.

The chain employs TRBV6-5 and TRBJ1-5; D gene ambiguous. Trimming shortened V by 5 bases and J by 0 bases, and 11 bases separated the two germline ends. CDR3 length equals 15 residues. CDR1 is MNHEY, CDR2 SVGAGI, per germline. CDR3 bases: TGTGCCAGCAGTACCTCTAGAAATAGCAATCAGCCCCAGCATTTT. Its translation is CASSTSRNSNQPQHF.

This chain joins TRBV10-3 and TRBJ1-5; D ambiguous. The germline V gene encodes CDR1 ENHRY and CDR2 SYGVKD. CDR3 length equals 13 residues. V dropped 2 bases and J dropped 4 bases, with 6 bases sitting between them. The CDR3 region is CAISEGPNQPQHF. DNA for the CDR3: TGTGCCATCAGTGAGGGGCCTAATCAGCCCCAGCATTTT.

V is TRBV7-9 and J is TRBJ2-7; D remains ambiguous. Trimming removed 3 bases at V and 5 bases at J, with 14 bases between. This CDR3 region has 14 residues. Germline V CDR1 and CDR2: SEHNR, FQNEAQ (reference sequence). The CDR3 region is CASSLITDMHEQYF. The DNA for the CDR3 is TGTGCCAGCAGCTTGATTACGGATATGCACGAGCAGTACTTC. Looking up the rest from reference TRBV7-9 and TRBJ2-7 gives the full variable domain: DTGVSQNPRHKITKRGQNVTFRCDPISEHNRLYWYRQTLGQGPEFLTYFQNEAQLEKSRLLSDRFSAERPKGSFSTLEIQRTEQGDSAMYLCASSLITDMHEQYFGPGTRLTVT.

This clone is classed as medium-sized. V usage is TRBV7-9 and J usage is TRBJ1-1, with unresolved D. Germline lookup yields CDR1 SEHNR and CDR2 FQNEAQ (reference sequence). V lost 4 bases to trimming and J lost 2 bases, with 11 bases between them. This CDR3 comprises 14 residues. The CDR3 sequence is CASSSGSVNTEAFF. CDR3 sequence (DNA): TGTGCCAGCAGCTCGGGGTCAGTAAACACTGAAGCTTTCTTT. Together with reference TRBV7-9 and TRBJ1-1, the CDR3 gives the full variable domain: DTGVSQNPRHKITKRGQNVTFRCDPISEHNRLYWYRQTLGQGPEFLTYFQNEAQLEKSRLLSDRFSAERPKGSFSTLEIQRTEQGDSAMYLCASSSGSVNTEAFFGQGTRLTVV.

The chain joins TRBV6-1 to TRBJ2-1; 7 bases are a match to TRBD1. Per germline, CDR1 MNHNS and CDR2 SASEGT. With 7 bases clipped from V and 3 bases from J, the junction kept 6 bases outside the gene matches. This CDR3 is 14 amino acids long. The DNA for the CDR3 is TGTGCCAGCACCCGGGACAGATTCTACAATGAGCAGTTCTTC. It yields the protein CASTRDRFYNEQFF.